The 17 T cell receptor beta chains presented below share a single source sample, sequenced in a study of blood T cell repertoires in COVID-19. Produced via immunoSEQ multiplex PCR; TCRdb's table is partial and in-frame only. Of fewer than 130,000 clones in the sample, 88% were seen once. Sequencing input: peripheral blood. The receptors shown here come from a woman aged 45-59 years with acute or convalescent COVID-19.

The sample holds a few counts of this clone. J is TRBJ2-3 and V is TRBV7-9; 12 nucleotides align to TRBD2. The CDR3 is 16 amino acids. Germline CDR1 SEHNR, CDR2 FQNEAQ (reference sequence). J was trimmed by 7 bases and V by 5 bases; bases with no gene match: 10. The CDR3, as DNA: TGTGCCAGCAGCGGCGGACTAGCGGGGCGGGTGAATACGCAGTATTTT. This encodes CASSGGLAGRVNTQYF.

V is TRBV19 and J is TRBJ2-5, with D perhaps TRBD1 (6 bases). This CDR3 has 13 amino acids. The V end was cut by 9 bases, the J end by 5 bases, with 16 bases between. CDR1 LNHDA and CDR2 SQIVND come from the germline V gene (reference sequence). This CDR3 is CASALARGETQYF. The CDR3 DNA sequence: TGTGCCAGCGCCCTGGCCAGGGGTGAGACCCAGTACTTC. The variable domain in full, with the rest retrieved from reference TRBV19 and TRBJ2-5, is DGGITQSPKYLFRKEGQNVTLSCEQNLNHDAMYWYRQDPGQGLRLIYYSQIVNDFQKGDIAEGYSVSREKKESFPLTVTSAQKNPTAFYLCASALARGETQYFGPGTRLLVL.

This chain links TRBV24-1 with TRBJ2-1; 7 nucleotides match TRBD2. The CDR3 covers 13 residues. The germline CDR1 and CDR2 sequences are KGHDR and SFDVKD. V shed 9 bases, J shed 7 bases, and the junction held 8 bases outside the gene matches. CDR3 protein: CATQRGVVNEQFF. The CDR3 DNA follows: TGTGCCACCCAACGGGGGGTGGTAAATGAGCAGTTCTTC.

This chain connects TRBV19 to TRBJ1-5; D not resolved. Per germline, CDR1 LNHDA and CDR2 SQIVND (reference sequence). V was trimmed by 6 bases and J by 4 bases, leaving 16 bases between them. The CDR3 has 15 amino acids. The CDR3 reads CASSRLADGNQPQHF. In nucleotides, the CDR3 is TGTGCCAGTAGCCGGCTGGCCGACGGGAATCAGCCCCAGCATTTT.

This sequence joins TRBV10-3 and TRBJ2-7; TRBD2 agrees at 10 bases. Looked up from germline, CDR1 is ENHRY and CDR2 is SYGVKD. V dropped 5 bases and J dropped 4; count of bases not matched to a gene: 5. The CDR3 is 14 residues long. The CDR3 here is CAISTSGNQYEQYF. CDR3 in DNA: TGTGCCATCAGTACTAGCGGGAACCAATACGAGCAGTACTTC.

The rearrangement joins TRBV21-1 to TRBJ2-7; TRBD2, the table's D call, was not compared with the DNA. TRBV21-1 is designated a pseudogene. The CDR3 is 17 amino acids. CDR3 coding DNA: TGTGCCAGCAGCAAAGGTAGTAGCGGGAGGCCCCTGGGCGAGCAGTACTTC. Protein: CASSKGSSGRPLGEQYF.

This chain connects TRBV9 to TRBJ2-3, with 12 bases aligning to TRBD2. V was clipped by 4 bases and J by 2 bases; unmatched bases: 5. The CDR3 consists of 16 residues. Looked up from germline, CDR1 is SGDLS and CDR2 is YYNGEE. The CDR3 nucleotides are TGTGCCAGCAGCTCGCGACTAGCGGGAGTCACAGATACGCAGTATTTT. Translating it yields CASSSRLAGVTDTQYF.

The V and J genes are TRBV5-5 and TRBJ1-2; no definite D call. Germline CDR1 is SGHKS and CDR2 is YYEKEE (reference sequence). Trimming took off 0 bases at V and 4 bases at J, with 10 bases between the two ends. This CDR3 has 14 residues. The CDR3 is CASSLGGTSYGYTF. DNA for the CDR3: TGTGCCAGCAGCTTGGGAGGAACGTCCTATGGCTACACCTTC.

This clone appeared a few times. The V call is TRBV6-6, the J call TRBJ2-1, with D tentatively TRBD1 (6 bases). The CDR3 loop spans 15 amino acids. V lost 2 bases and J lost 4, with 12 bases in between. Looked up from germline, CDR1 is MNHNY and CDR2 is SVGAGI (reference sequence). The CDR3 loop is CASSYAWDNYNEQFF. CDR3 nucleotide sequence: TGTGCCAGCAGTTACGCGTGGGACAATTACAATGAGCAGTTCTTC.

The V and J genes are TRBV18 and TRBJ2-3; 12 bases are a match to TRBD2. The V and J ends lost 1 base and 3 bases, in that order; junction bases with no gene match: 11. In germline, CDR1 is KGHSH, CDR2 LQKENI. This CDR3 has 19 amino acids. CDR3 sequence: CASSPLSTSGRRGTDTQYF. The CDR3 nucleotides read TGTGCCAGCTCACCACTTTCCACTAGCGGGAGGAGGGGGACAGATACGCAGTATTTT.

A word on this clone: Other DNA variants within this sample encode the same CDR3. V and J are TRBV19 and TRBJ2-7; D possibly corresponds to TRBD2 (5 bases). CDR1 LNHDA and CDR2 SQIVND come from the germline V gene (reference sequence). V lost 3 bases and J lost 5, with 11 bases in between. The CDR3 sequence is 13 residues long. CDR3 nucleotide sequence: TGTGCCAGTAGTATTGCTGGAGGCGACGAGCAGTACTTC. This translates into CASSIAGGDEQYF. The variable domain in full, completed from reference TRBV19 and TRBJ2-7, reads DGGITQSPKYLFRKEGQNVTLSCEQNLNHDAMYWYRQDPGQGLRLIYYSQIVNDFQKGDIAEGYSVSREKKESFPLTVTSAQKNPTAFYLCASSIAGGDEQYFGPGTRLTVT.

The chain recombines TRBV28 with TRBJ2-5, with D possibly matching TRBD2 (6 bases). The V end was cut by 5 bases, the J end by 4 bases, with 17 bases between. The CDR3 is 15 amino acids. Germline CDR1 reads MDHEN; CDR2 reads SYDVKM. CDR3 DNA: TGTGCCAGCAGTCCACCGGGACTCCTCACAGAGACCCAGTACTTC. It translates to CASSPPGLLTETQYF. The variable domain in full, completed from reference TRBV28 and TRBJ2-5, reads DVKVTQSSRYLVKRTGEKVFLECVQDMDHENMFWYRQDPGLGLRLIYFSYDVKMKEKGDIPEGYSVSREKKERFSLILESASTNQTSMYLCASSPPGLLTETQYFGPGTRLLVL.

The chain uses TRBV18 and TRBJ1-2; TRBD1 aligns across 8 bases. CDR3 length: 17 residues. V trimming: 3 bases; J trimming: 4 bases; junction bases outside the gene matches: 13. CDR1 and CDR2 (germline): KGHSH, LQKENI. The CDR3 DNA sequence: TGTGCCAGCTCACCCTCCGGGACAGGAATCTCAGTCTATGGCTACACCTTC. It encodes CASSPSGTGISVYGYTF. Filled out from reference TRBV18 and TRBJ1-2, the complete variable domain reads NAGVMQNPRHLVRRRGQEARLRCSPMKGHSHVYWYRQLPEEGLKFMVYLQKENIIDESGMPKERFSAEFPKEGPSILRIQQVVRGDSAAYFCASSPSGTGISVYGYTFGSGTRLTVV.

On this clone itself: The same CDR3 is also encoded by other DNA sequences in this sample. The chain employs TRBV7-9 and TRBJ2-1, with 7 bases matching TRBD1. This CDR3 has 13 amino acids. V lost 6 bases and J lost 7; bases outside the gene matches: 6. The germline gives CDR1 SEHNR, CDR2 FQNEAQ (reference sequence). DNA of the CDR3: TGTGCCAGCAGTTTAACAGGGGCGAATGAGCAGTTCTTC. Amino acids: CASSLTGANEQFF.

The CDR3 DNA sequence: TGTGCCAGCTCACCAAGCGGGAGTGGAGAGACCCAGTACTTC. It codes for CASSPSGSGETQYF. This chain connects TRBV18 to TRBJ2-5; 8 nucleotides match TRBD2. V shed 2 bases, J shed 4 bases, and the junction held 3 bases outside the gene matches. Germline loops: CDR1 KGHSH, CDR2 LQKENI. This CDR3 contains 14 residues.

This sequence joins TRBV13 and TRBJ2-7; a possible D gene is TRBD2 (6 bases). Germline loops: CDR1 PRHDT, CDR2 FYEKMQ (reference sequence). V was cut by 3 bases and J by 3 bases, with 15 bases left in between. The CDR3 covers 15 residues. CDR3 protein: CASSFRQEGFYEQYF. Here the CDR3 DNA reads TGTGCCAGCAGCTTTCGGCAGGAGGGGTTCTACGAGCAGTACTTC.

The CDR3 is CATSRSGQGSTPYEQYF. The DNA for the CDR3 is TGTGCCACCAGCAGATCTGGACAGGGTTCAACACCCTACGAGCAGTACTTC. The chain uses TRBV15 and TRBJ2-7; 8 nucleotides agree with TRBD1. Germline V gene sequence: CDR1 LNHNV, CDR2 YYDKDF (reference sequence). V lost 2 bases and J lost 2; bases outside the gene matches: 11. The CDR3 runs 17 residues.